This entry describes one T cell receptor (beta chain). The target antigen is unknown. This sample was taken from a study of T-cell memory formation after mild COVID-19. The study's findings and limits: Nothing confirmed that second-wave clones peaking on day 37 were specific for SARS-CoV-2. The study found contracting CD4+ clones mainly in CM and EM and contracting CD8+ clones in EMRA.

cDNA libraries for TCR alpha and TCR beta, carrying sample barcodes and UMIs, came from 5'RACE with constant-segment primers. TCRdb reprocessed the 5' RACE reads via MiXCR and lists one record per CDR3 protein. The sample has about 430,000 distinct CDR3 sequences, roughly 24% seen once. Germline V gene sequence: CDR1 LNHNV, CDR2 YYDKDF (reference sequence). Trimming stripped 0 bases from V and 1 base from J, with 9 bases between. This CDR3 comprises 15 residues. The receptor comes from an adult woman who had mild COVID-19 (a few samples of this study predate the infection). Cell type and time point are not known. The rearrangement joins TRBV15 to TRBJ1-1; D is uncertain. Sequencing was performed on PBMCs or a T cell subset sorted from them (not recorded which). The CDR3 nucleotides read TGTGCCACCAGCAGAGATTTCCAGGCGAACACTGAAGCTTTCTTT. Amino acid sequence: CATSRDFQANTEAFF.